A single sample is the source of the 17 T cell receptor beta chains below, sequenced in a study of neoadjuvant anti-PD-1 for oral cavity cancer. Generated by immunoSEQ multiplex PCR, the TCRdb table keeps only in-frame clones and is missing some. The data show 65,000 to 95,000 clones, about 80% seen once. Material: PBMCs, obtained before nivolumab (anti-PD-1) treatment. These receptors originate from a person aged 40 to 85 with oral cavity squamous cell carcinoma.

The chain combines TRBV6-1 with TRBJ2-2; D possibly matches TRBD1 or TRBD2 (5 bases each). Trimming left V 5 bases short and J 7 bases short, with 17 bases between. Germline CDR1 MNHNS, CDR2 SASEGT. CDR3 size: 15 residues. In DNA form, the CDR3 reads TGTGCCAGCAGTCTTCGGGACGGAATTGGCGGGGAGCTGTTTTTT. It encodes CASSLRDGIGGELFF.

The chain uses TRBV6-5 and TRBJ2-1; 9 nucleotides agree with TRBD1. CDR1 is MNHEY and CDR2 is SVGAGI in the germline V gene. J gave up 9 bases and V 6 bases, and 3 bases lay outside the gene matches. This CDR3 spans 12 amino acids. DNA of the CDR3: TGTGCCAGCAGGGACAGGGGAGGTGAGCAGTTCTTC. Translated: CASRDRGGEQFF.

V and J are TRBV29-1 and TRBJ2-5; the D gene is possibly TRBD2 (6 bases). The CDR3 length is 12 residues. CDR1 and CDR2 from the germline V gene are SQVTM and ANQGSEA. The V gene lost 8 bases and the J gene lost 7 bases, with 17 bases spanning the gap. CDR3 sequence reads: CSCPTLSGTQYF. The CDR3 bases are TGCAGCTGTCCAACCCTTAGCGGGACCCAGTACTTC.

The chain is built from TRBV19 and TRBJ1-4; 9 bases map to TRBD1. Losses at the gene ends were 6 bases for V and 2 bases for J; bases not matched to a gene: 4. Germline CDR1 is LNHDA and CDR2 is SQIVND (reference sequence). The CDR3 has 15 amino acids. The CDR3 loop reads CASRGQGSTNEKLFF. The DNA for the CDR3 is TGTGCCAGTAGAGGACAGGGGAGTACTAATGAAAAACTGTTTTTT.

This chain uses TRBV14 with TRBJ2-1, with a tentative D call TRBD2 (5 bases). The CDR3 has 12 amino acids. Germline lookup yields CDR1 SGHDN and CDR2 FVKESK. Trimming left V 1 base short and J 9 bases short, with 7 bases between. CDR3 in DNA: TGTGCCAGCAGCCAAGCGCGGGTTGAGCAGTTCTTC. This encodes CASSQARVEQFF. Supplemented by reference TRBV14 and TRBJ2-1, the full variable domain reads EAGVTQFPSHSVIEKGQTVTLRCDPISGHDNLYWYRRVMGKEIKFLLHFVKESKQDESGMPNNRFLAERTGGTYSTLKVQPAELEDSGVYFCASSQARVEQFFGPGTRLTVL.

V is TRBV19 and J is TRBJ2-7; D ambiguous. Germline V gene sequence: CDR1 LNHDA, CDR2 SQIVND (reference sequence). Trimming took 3 bases from V and 7 from J, leaving 16 bases between them. This CDR3 contains 14 residues. The CDR3 nucleotides read TGTGCCAGTAGTATCACGGCGGATCTGGGGGAGCAGTACTTC. This translates into CASSITADLGEQYF.

The rearrangement uses TRBV7-2 and TRBJ2-5; possibly TRBD1 for D (6 bases). The germline V gene encodes CDR1 SGHTA and CDR2 FQGNSA. This CDR3 is 16 amino acids long. V lost 1 base and J lost 3, with 15 bases in between. The CDR3, as DNA: TGTGCCAGCAGCTTAGTAGGCCAGGGGTCCAAAGAGACCCAGTACTTC. This gives the protein CASSLVGQGSKETQYF.

The chain uses TRBV14 and TRBJ1-1; D unresolved. The CDR3 has 14 residues. CDR1 and CDR2 (germline): SGHDN, FVKESK. The V end lost 0 bases, the J end lost 5 bases, and 10 bases lay between the germline ends. CDR3 DNA sequence: TGTGCCAGCAGCCAAGACCAGCCGGGGACTGAAGCTTTCTTT. It is translated as CASSQDQPGTEAFF. Variable domain in full (rest from reference TRBV14 and TRBJ1-1): EAGVTQFPSHSVIEKGQTVTLRCDPISGHDNLYWYRRVMGKEIKFLLHFVKESKQDESGMPNNRFLAERTGGTYSTLKVQPAELEDSGVYFCASSQDQPGTEAFFGQGTRLTVV.

This clone was detected only once. The chain carries TRBV2 and TRBJ1-5; D unresolved. The germline V gene has CDR1 SNHLY and CDR2 FYNNEI. The CDR3 is 13 residues long. V dropped 6 bases and J dropped 2 bases, with 8 bases sitting between them. CDR3 region: CASRADGNQPQHF. The DNA of the CDR3 is TGTGCCAGCAGGGCCGACGGCAATCAGCCCCAGCATTTT.

The V gene is TRBV30, the J gene TRBJ2-4; D unresolved. CDR3 length equals 13 residues. CDR1 is GTSNPN, CDR2 SVGIG, per germline (reference sequence). V lost 1 base and J lost 4, with 8 bases in between. The CDR3 nucleotides read TGTGCCTGGAGTGGGCTAGAGAAAAACATTCAGTACTTC. It codes for CAWSGLEKNIQYF.

The V gene is TRBV29-1, the J gene TRBJ2-1; TRBD2 is a possible D gene (6 bases). Germline CDR1 is SQVTM and CDR2 is ANQGSEA. Trimming cost V 6 bases and J 4 bases, with 19 bases left between them. This CDR3 is built from 15 residues. CDR3 DNA: TGCAGCGTCCTGGGGGGAACCGGAGTTTACAATGAGCAGTTCTTC. Amino acids: CSVLGGTGVYNEQFF.

This chain connects TRBV7-3 to TRBJ2-3; a possible D gene is TRBD2 (5 bases). Between the trimmed V and J ends, which lost 2 bases and 2 bases, there was a span of 14 bases. The CDR3 extends over 16 amino acids. Germline CDR1 is SGHTA and CDR2 is FQGTGA. The CDR3 region has the DNA TGTGCCAGCAGCTTAGGCGATAGCGCCTACACAGATACGCAGTATTTT. Its translation is CASSLGDSAYTDTQYF.

The CDR3 nucleotides read TGTGCCAGCAGAGGGACAATTACTGGAAACACCATATATTTT. Protein product: CASRGTITGNTIYF. V usage is TRBV6-1 and J usage is TRBJ1-3, with a tentative D call TRBD1 (6 bases). V lost 6 bases, J lost 2 bases, and 11 bases lay in between. CDR1 and CDR2 from the germline V gene are MNHNS and SASEGT. CDR3 length equals 14 residues.

This rearrangement joins TRBV11-2 to TRBJ1-2, with TRBD1 as a possible D gene (5 bases). This CDR3 spans 13 amino acids. Trimming cost V 5 bases and J 10 bases, with 17 bases left between them. CDR1 SGHAT and CDR2 FQNNGV come from the germline V gene. CDR3 residues: CASSPQGGGDYTF. The CDR3 region has the DNA TGTGCCAGCAGCCCCCAGGGCGGGGGGGACTACACCTTC.

There are a few counts of this clone. The chain combines TRBV11-1 with TRBJ1-3, with TRBD1 as a possible D gene (5 bases). The germline V gene has CDR1 SGHAT and CDR2 FQDESV (reference sequence). The CDR3 length is 15 residues. Trimming left V 5 bases short and J 0 bases short, with 11 bases between. The CDR3 DNA reads TGTGCCAGCAGCGAGACAGTGCCCTCTGGAAACACCATATATTTT. This translates into CASSETVPSGNTIYF.

CDR3 loop: CASSFRFAYEQYF. In DNA, the CDR3 is TGTGCCAGCAGCTTTCGGTTTGCCTACGAGCAGTACTTC. The V and J genes are TRBV7-8 and TRBJ2-7, with D unclear. Germline values: CDR1 SGHVS, CDR2 FQNEAQ. V shed 3 bases and J shed 2 bases, with 8 bases lying between them. The CDR3 contains 13 residues.

This chain links TRBV27 with TRBJ2-1, with 7 bases fitting TRBD1. CDR1 MNHEY and CDR2 SMNVEV come from the germline V gene (reference sequence). The V and J ends lost 8 bases and 9 bases, in that order; junction bases with no gene match: 13. The CDR3 extends over 14 amino acids. The CDR3 loop reads CASRPGQMNSEQFF. CDR3 coding DNA: TGTGCCAGCCGCCCGGGACAGATGAATAGTGAGCAGTTCTTC.